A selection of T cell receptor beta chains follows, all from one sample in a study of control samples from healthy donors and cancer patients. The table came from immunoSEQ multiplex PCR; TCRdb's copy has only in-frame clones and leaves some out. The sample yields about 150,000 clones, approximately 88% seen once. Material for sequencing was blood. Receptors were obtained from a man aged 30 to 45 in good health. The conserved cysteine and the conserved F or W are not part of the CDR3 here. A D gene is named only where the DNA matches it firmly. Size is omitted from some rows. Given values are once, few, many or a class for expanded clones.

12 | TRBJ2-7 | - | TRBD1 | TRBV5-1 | ASSRGQGDDEQY
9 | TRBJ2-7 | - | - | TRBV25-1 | ASSEYNEQY
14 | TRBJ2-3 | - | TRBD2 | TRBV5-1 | ASSVVAGGTTDTQY
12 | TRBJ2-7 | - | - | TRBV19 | ASRPGPKDYEQY
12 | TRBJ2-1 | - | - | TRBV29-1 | SVGQTLSYNEQF
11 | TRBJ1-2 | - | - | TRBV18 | ASSPRPEDGYT
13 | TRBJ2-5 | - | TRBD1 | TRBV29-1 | SVRKGAGREETQY
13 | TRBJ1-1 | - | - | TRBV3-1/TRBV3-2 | ASSQFLGEGTEAF
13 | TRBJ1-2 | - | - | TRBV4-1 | ASSQPLALNYGYT
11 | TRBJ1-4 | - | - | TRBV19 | ASSSRTGEKLF
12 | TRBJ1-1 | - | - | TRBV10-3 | AISARQGNTEAF
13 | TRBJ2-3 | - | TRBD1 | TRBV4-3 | ASSPGQSSTDTQY
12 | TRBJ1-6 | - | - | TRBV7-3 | ASSLTSTGSPLH
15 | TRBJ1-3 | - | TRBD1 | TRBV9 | ASSAIQGHYSGNTIY
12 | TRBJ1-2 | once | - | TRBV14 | ASSQGRQDYGYT